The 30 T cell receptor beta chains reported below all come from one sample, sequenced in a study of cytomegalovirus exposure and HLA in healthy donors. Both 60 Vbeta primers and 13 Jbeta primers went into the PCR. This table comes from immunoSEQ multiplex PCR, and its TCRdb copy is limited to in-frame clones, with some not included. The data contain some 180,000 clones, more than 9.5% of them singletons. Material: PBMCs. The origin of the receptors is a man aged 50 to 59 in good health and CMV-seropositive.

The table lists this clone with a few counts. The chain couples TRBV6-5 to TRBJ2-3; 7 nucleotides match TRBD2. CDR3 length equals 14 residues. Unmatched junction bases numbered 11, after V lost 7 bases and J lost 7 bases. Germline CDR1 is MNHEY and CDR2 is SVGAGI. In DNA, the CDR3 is TGTGCCAGCATCCCCGCAGCGGGGCTGAATACGCAGTATTTT. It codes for CASIPAAGLNTQYF.

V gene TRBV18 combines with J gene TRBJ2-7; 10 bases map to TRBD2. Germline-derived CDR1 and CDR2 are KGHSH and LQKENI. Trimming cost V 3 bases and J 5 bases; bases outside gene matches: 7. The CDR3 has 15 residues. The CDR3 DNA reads TGTGCCAGCTCACCTGACGGCCTAGCGGGGGACGAGCAGTACTTC. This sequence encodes CASSPDGLAGDEQYF.

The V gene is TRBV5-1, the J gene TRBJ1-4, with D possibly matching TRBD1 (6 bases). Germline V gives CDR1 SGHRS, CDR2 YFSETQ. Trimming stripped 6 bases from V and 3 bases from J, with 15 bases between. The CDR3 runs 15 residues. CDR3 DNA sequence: TGCGCCAGCACCCTAGAGACAGGCGCTAATGAAAAACTGTTTTTT. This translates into CASTLETGANEKLFF.

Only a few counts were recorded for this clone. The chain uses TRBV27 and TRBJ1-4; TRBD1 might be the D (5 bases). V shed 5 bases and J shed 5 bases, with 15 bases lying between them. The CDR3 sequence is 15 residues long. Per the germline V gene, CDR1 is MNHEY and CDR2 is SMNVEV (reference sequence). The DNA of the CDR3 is TGTGCCAGCAGTGCCGTTGGAGGGGTAAATGAAAAACTGTTTTTT. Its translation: CASSAVGGVNEKLFF.

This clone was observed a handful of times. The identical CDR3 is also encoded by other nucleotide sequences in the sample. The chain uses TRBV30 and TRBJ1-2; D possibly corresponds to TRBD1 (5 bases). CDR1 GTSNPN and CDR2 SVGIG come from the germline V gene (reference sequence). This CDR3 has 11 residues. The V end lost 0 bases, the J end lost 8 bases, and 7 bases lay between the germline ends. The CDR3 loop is CAWSVGAGYTF. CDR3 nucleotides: TGTGCCTGGAGTGTTGGGGCGGGCTACACCTTC. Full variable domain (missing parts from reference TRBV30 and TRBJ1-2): SQTIHQWPATLVQPVGSPLSLECTVEGTSNPNLYWYRQAAGRGLQLLFYSVGIGQISSEVPQNLSASRPQDRQFILSSKKLLLSDSGFYLCAWSVGAGYTFGSGTRLTVV.

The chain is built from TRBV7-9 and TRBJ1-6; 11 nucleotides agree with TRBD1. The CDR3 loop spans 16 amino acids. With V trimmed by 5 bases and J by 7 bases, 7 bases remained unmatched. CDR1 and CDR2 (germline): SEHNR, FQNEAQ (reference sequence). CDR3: CASSHGQGARNSPLHF. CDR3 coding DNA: TGTGCCAGCAGCCATGGACAGGGGGCGAGAAATTCACCCCTCCACTTT.

The CDR3 loop reads CASSSRQGAGVTEAFF. As DNA, the CDR3 is TGTGCCAGCAGTTCCCGACAGGGGGCCGGGGTCACTGAAGCTTTCTTT. The chain joins TRBV27 to TRBJ1-1; 10 bases align to TRBD1. Germline CDR1 and CDR2: MNHEY and SMNVEV (reference sequence). V lost 4 bases to trimming and J lost 4 bases; unmatched junction nucleotides: 9. The CDR3 contains 16 residues.

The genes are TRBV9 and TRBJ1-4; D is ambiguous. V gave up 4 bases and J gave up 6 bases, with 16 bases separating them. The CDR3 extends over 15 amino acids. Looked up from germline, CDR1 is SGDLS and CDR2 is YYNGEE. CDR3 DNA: TGTGCCAGCAGCTCGATAAGTGGAGGAGATGAAAAACTGTTTTTT. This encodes CASSSISGGDEKLFF.

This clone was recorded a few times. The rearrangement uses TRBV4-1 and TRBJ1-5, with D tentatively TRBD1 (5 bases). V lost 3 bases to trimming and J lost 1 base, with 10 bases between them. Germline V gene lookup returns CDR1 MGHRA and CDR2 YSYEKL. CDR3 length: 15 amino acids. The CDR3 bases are TGCGCCAGCAGCCATGACGGACAAAGCAATCAGCCCCAGCATTTT. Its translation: CASSHDGQSNQPQHF.

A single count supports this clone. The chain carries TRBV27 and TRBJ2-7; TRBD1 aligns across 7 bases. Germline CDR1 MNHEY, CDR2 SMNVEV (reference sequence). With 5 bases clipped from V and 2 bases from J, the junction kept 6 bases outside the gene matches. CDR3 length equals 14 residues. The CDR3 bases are TGTGCCAGCAGTCCGCAGACAGGGCCCTACGAGCAGTACGTC. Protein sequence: CASSPQTGPYEQYV.

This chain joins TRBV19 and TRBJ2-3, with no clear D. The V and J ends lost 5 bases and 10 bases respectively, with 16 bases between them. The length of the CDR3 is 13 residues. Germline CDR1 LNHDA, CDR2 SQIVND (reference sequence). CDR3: CASSFQDPGAQYF. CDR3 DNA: TGTGCCAGTAGTTTCCAAGACCCGGGTGCGCAGTATTTT. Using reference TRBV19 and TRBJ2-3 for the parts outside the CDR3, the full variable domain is DGGITQSPKYLFRKEGQNVTLSCEQNLNHDAMYWYRQDPGQGLRLIYYSQIVNDFQKGDIAEGYSVSREKKESFPLTVTSAQKNPTAFYLCASSFQDPGAQYFGPGTRLTVL.

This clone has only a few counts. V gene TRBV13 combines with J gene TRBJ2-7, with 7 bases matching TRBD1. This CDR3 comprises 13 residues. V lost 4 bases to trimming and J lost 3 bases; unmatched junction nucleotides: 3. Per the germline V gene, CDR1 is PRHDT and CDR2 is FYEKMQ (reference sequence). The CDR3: CASSSQGSYEQYF. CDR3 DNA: TGTGCCAGCAGCTCACAGGGGAGCTACGAGCAGTACTTC.

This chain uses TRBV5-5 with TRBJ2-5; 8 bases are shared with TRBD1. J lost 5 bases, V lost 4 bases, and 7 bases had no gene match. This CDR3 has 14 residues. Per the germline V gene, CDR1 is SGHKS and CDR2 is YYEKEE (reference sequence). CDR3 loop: CASSPTGDGETQYF. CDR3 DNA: TGTGCCAGCAGCCCGACAGGGGATGGGGAGACCCAGTACTTC.

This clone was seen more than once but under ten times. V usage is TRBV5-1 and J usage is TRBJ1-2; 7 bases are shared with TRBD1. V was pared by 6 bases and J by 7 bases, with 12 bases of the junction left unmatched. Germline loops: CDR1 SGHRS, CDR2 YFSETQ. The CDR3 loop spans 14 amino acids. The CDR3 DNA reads TGCGCCAGCACGGGCTCCGGGACAGCGACTGGCTACACCTTC. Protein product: CASTGSGTATGYTF.

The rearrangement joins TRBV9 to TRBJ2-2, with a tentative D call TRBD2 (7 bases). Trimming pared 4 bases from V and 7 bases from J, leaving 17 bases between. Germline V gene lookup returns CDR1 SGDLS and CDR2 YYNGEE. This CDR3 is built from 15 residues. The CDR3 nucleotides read TGTGCCAGCAGCCCTGGTCAGGGGAGGGACGGGGAGCTGTTTTTT. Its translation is CASSPGQGRDGELFF.

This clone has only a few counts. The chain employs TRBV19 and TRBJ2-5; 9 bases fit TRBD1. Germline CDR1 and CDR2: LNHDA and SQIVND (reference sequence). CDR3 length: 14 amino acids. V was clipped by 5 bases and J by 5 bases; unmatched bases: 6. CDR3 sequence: CASSLGQGRETQYF. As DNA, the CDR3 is TGTGCCAGTAGTCTCGGACAGGGGAGGGAGACCCAGTACTTC.

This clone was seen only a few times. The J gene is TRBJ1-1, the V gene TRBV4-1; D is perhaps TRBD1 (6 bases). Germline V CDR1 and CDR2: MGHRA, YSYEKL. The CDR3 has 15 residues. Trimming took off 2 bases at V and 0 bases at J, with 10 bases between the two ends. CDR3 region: CASSQTGHLNTEAFF. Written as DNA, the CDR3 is TGCGCCAGCAGCCAAACGGGACATTTGAACACTGAAGCTTTCTTT.

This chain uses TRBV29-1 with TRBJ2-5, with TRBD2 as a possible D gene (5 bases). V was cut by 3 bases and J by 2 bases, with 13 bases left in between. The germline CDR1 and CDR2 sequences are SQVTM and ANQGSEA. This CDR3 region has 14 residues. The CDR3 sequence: CSVEEVELQETQYF. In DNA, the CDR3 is TGCAGCGTTGAGGAGGTAGAACTTCAAGAGACCCAGTACTTC. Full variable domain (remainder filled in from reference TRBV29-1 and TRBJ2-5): SAVISQKPSRDICQRGTSLTIQCQVDSQVTMMFWYRQQPGQSLTLIATANQGSEATYESGFVIDKFPISRPNLTFSTLTVSNMSPEDSSIYLCSVEEVELQETQYFGPGTRLLVL.

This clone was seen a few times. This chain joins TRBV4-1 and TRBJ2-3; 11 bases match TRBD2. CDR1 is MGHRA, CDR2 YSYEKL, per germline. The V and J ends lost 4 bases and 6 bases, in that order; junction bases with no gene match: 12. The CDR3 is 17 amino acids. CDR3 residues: CASSRSISGGGPDTQYF. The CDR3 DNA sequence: TGCGCCAGCAGCCGCTCGATTAGCGGGGGGGGCCCCGATACGCAGTATTTT.

The DNA for the CDR3 is TGCGCCAGCAGCCTTGATTCCGGGATCATGGCACTTATGAACACTGAAGCTTTCTTT. As protein: CASSLDSGIMALMNTEAFF. The gene calls are TRBV5-1 and TRBJ1-1, with unresolved D. V lost 4 bases and J lost 0, with 25 bases in between. In germline, CDR1 is SGHRS, CDR2 YFSETQ. This CDR3 has 19 residues.

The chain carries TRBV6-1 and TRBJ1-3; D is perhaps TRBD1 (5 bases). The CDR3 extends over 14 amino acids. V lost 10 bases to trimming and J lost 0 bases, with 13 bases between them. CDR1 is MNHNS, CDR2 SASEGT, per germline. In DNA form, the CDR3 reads TGTGCCACCTTTAGACAGAGCTCTGGAAACACCATATATTTT. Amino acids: CATFRQSSGNTIYF.

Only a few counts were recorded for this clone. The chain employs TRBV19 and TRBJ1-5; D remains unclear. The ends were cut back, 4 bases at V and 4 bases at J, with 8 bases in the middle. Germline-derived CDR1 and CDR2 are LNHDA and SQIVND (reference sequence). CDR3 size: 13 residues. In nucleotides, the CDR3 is TGTGCCAGTAGTAGAACAGAGAATCAGCCCCAGCATTTT. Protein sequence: CASSRTENQPQHF. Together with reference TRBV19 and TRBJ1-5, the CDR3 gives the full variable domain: DGGITQSPKYLFRKEGQNVTLSCEQNLNHDAMYWYRQDPGQGLRLIYYSQIVNDFQKGDIAEGYSVSREKKESFPLTVTSAQKNPTAFYLCASSRTENQPQHFGDGTRLSIL.

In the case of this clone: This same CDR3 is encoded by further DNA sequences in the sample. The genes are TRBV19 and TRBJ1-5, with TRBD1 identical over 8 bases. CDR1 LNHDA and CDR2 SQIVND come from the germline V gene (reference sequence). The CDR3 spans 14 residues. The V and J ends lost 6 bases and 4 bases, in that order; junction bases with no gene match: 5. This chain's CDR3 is CASRQGASNQPQHF. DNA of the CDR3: TGTGCCAGTAGGCAGGGGGCCTCTAATCAGCCCCAGCATTTT.

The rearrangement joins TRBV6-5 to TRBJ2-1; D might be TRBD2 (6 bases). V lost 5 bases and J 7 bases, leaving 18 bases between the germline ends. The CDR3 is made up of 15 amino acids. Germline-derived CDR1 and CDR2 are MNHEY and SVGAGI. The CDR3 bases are TGTGCCAGCAGTCCCCAGGGCCTAGCGAGGAATGAGCAGTTCTTC. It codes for CASSPQGLARNEQFF.

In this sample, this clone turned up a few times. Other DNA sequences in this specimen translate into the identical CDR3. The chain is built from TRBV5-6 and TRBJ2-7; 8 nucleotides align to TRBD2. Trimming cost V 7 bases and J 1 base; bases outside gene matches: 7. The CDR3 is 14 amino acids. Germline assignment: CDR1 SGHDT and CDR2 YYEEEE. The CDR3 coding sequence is TGTGCCAGCGGACTAGCTGGGGATTCCTACGAGCAGTACGTC. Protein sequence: CASGLAGDSYEQYV.

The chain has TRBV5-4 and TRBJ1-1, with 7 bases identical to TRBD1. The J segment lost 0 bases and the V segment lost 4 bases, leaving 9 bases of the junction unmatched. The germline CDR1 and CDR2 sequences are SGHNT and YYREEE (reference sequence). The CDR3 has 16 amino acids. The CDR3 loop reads CASSPPGQSMNTEAFF. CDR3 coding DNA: TGTGCCAGCAGCCCCCCGGGACAGTCCATGAACACTGAAGCTTTCTTT.

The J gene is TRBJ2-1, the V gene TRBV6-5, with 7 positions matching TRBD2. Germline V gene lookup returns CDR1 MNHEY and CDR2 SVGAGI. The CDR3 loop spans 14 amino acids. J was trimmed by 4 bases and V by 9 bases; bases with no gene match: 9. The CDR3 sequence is CASTAAGVYNEQFF. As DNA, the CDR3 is TGTGCCAGTACAGCGGCGGGGGTTTACAATGAGCAGTTCTTC.

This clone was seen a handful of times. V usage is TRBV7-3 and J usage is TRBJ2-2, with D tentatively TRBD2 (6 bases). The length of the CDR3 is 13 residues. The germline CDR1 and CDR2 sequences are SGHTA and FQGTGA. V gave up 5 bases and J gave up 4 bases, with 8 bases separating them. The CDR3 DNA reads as TGTGCCAGCAGCCTCGGGGGCACCGGGGAGCTGTTTTTT. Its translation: CASSLGGTGELFF.

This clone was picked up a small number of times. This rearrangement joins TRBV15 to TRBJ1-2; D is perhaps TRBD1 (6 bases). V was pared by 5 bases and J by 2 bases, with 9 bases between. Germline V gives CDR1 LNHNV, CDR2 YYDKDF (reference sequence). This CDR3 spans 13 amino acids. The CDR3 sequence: CATSGGGNYGYTF. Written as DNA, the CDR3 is TGTGCCACCAGCGGGGGGGGCAACTATGGCTACACCTTC.

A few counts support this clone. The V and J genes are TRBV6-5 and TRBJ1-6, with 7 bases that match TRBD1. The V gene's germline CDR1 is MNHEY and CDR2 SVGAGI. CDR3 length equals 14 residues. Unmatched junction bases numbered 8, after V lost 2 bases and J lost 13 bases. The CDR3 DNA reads TGTGCCAGCAGTTACACAGCCAGGGGGTCTCCCCTCCACTTT. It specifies CASSYTARGSPLHF.